Given below is one T cell receptor (beta chain) in context. Other DNA sequences within the sample encode an identical CDR3. This specimen comes from a study of blood T cell repertoires in COVID-19. Repertoires were generated with immunoSEQ multiplex PCR, while TCRdb's copy carries only in-frame clones and drops some. The sample yields roughly 260,000 clones, under 85% seen once. The CDR3 has 14 amino acids. Germline values: CDR1 KGHSH, CDR2 LQKENI. J lost 2 bases, V lost 3 bases, and 3 bases had no gene match. The source of this sequence is a woman aged 40 to 50 with active or convalescent COVID-19. The chain is built from TRBV18 and TRBJ2-7, with 8 nucleotides matching TRBD1. The sample comprised peripheral blood. The CDR3 is CASSPGTGPYEQYF. CDR3 nucleotides: TGTGCCAGCTCACCGGGGACAGGTCCCTACGAGCAGTACTTC.